Below, 14 T cell receptor beta chains from the same sample are listed, as sequenced in a study of blood T cell repertoires in COVID-19. This table comes from immunoSEQ multiplex PCR, and its TCRdb copy is limited to in-frame clones, with some not included. In the table there are approximately 200,000 clones, approximately 90% of which are singletons. The sample taken for sequencing was peripheral blood. These TCRs come from a woman aged 25 to 39 with acute or convalescent COVID-19.

The chain uses TRBV11-2 and TRBJ2-1, with D hard to call. V lost 5 bases to trimming and J lost 7 bases, with 6 bases between them. The CDR3 is 11 residues long. Looked up from germline, CDR1 is SGHAT and CDR2 is FQNNGV. The CDR3 DNA reads as TGTGCCAGCAGCCGAGTGAATGAGCAGTTCTTC. It translates to CASSRVNEQFF.

The chain carries TRBV7-8 and TRBJ2-7, with D maybe TRBD1 (6 bases). CDR1 SGHVS and CDR2 FQNEAQ come from the germline V gene. Trimming took off 2 bases at V and 6 bases at J, with 14 bases between the two ends. CDR3 length: 14 amino acids. The CDR3 here is CASSLWLQGSEQYF. Written as DNA, the CDR3 is TGTGCCAGCAGCTTATGGTTACAGGGAAGCGAGCAGTACTTC.

The chain couples TRBV3-1 (or the pseudogene TRBV3-2) to TRBJ2-4; 7 nucleotides align to TRBD2. Trimming took 3 bases from V and 1 from J; bases not matched to a gene: 9. CDR1 is LGHDT and CDR2 is YNNKEL in the germline V gene (reference sequence). CDR3 size: 17 residues. The CDR3 here is CASSHKMDGRAKNIQYF. The CDR3 bases are TGTGCCAGCAGCCACAAGATGGACGGGAGGGCCAAAAACATTCAGTACTTC.

This clone has a handful of counts. The rearrangement joins TRBV6-5 to TRBJ2-3, with D possibly matching TRBD2 (6 bases). This CDR3 spans 15 amino acids. V was cut by 7 bases and J by 9 bases, with 23 bases left in between. Germline V lookup: CDR1 MNHEY, CDR2 SVGAGI. The CDR3 spells CASTPPGAATGTQYF. The CDR3 coding sequence is TGTGCCAGCACACCACCGGGAGCCGCTACGGGGACGCAGTATTTT.

The chain joins TRBV19 to TRBJ2-7; the match to TRBD1 covers 12 bases. Germline V gene data show CDR1 as LNHDA and CDR2 as SQIVND (reference sequence). V shed 4 bases and J 5 bases; nucleotides not matched to a gene: 6. CDR3 size: 15 residues. Here the CDR3 reads CASSKMGQGADEQYF. CDR3 DNA sequence: TGTGCCAGTAGTAAGATGGGACAGGGGGCCGACGAGCAGTACTTC.

In its sample, this clone was seen once. The V gene is TRBV11-3, the J gene TRBJ2-7; D not certain. In germline, CDR1 is SGHNT, CDR2 YENEEA. The CDR3 has 16 amino acids. Trimming left V 5 bases short and J 3 bases short, with 20 bases between. In DNA form, the CDR3 reads TGTGCCAGCAGCGAAGGTGGCCCTTATCGGAGCTACGAGCAGTACTTC. It codes for CASSEGGPYRSYEQYF.

The chain links TRBV6-5 to TRBJ2-3; the D is unclear. V was shortened by 4 bases and J by 6 bases, with 11 bases between the two germline ends. The CDR3 is made up of 13 amino acids. The V gene's germline CDR1 is MNHEY and CDR2 SVGAGI. CDR3 protein: CASSLGLSDTQYF. CDR3 coding DNA: TGTGCCAGCAGTTTGGGTCTTAGCGATACGCAGTATTTT.

This rearrangement joins TRBV2 to TRBJ2-1, with D possibly being TRBD2 (6 bases). The germline V and J ends were trimmed by 6 bases and 6 bases, with 9 bases remaining between them. The CDR3 totals 12 residues. Germline assignment: CDR1 SNHLY and CDR2 FYNNEI. The CDR3 nucleotides read TGTGCCAGCAGGGGACTGGCCAATGAGCAGTTCTTC. Protein sequence: CASRGLANEQFF.

The chain joins TRBV28 to TRBJ2-1, with 9 positions matching TRBD2. CDR3 length: 19 residues. The junction had 12 bases not matched to a gene; V was cut back by 3 bases and J by 0 bases. Germline V gives CDR1 MDHEN, CDR2 SYDVKM. Here the CDR3 reads CASSFGGLAGSRSYNEQFF. For the CDR3, the DNA is TGTGCCAGCAGTTTTGGAGGTCTAGCGGGATCCCGCTCCTACAATGAGCAGTTCTTC.

V gene TRBV20-1 combines with J gene TRBJ1-1; D is uncertain. Germline CDR1 is DFQATT and CDR2 is SNEGSKA (reference sequence). The CDR3 is made up of 11 amino acids. Deletions cut 1 base from V and 3 bases from J, with 3 bases between. CDR3 protein: CSARADTEAFF. DNA for the CDR3: TGCAGTGCTAGAGCAGACACTGAAGCTTTCTTT.

The chain employs TRBV28 and TRBJ2-1; perhaps TRBD1 as D (5 bases). The germline V gene has CDR1 MDHEN and CDR2 SYDVKM. V dropped 9 bases and J dropped 9 bases, with 6 bases sitting between them. The CDR3 contains 9 residues. CDR3 DNA: TGTGCCAGTGGGGCTGAGCAGTTCTTC. Translating gives CASGAEQFF.

The chain links TRBV5-1 to TRBJ2-2; 8 nucleotides line up with TRBD2. In germline, CDR1 is SGHRS, CDR2 YFSETQ. J lost 1 base, V lost 5 bases, and 1 base had no gene match. The CDR3 spans 14 residues. CDR3 nucleotide sequence: TGCGCCAGCAGGGGGACTAGGAACACCGGGGAGCTGTTTTTT. This translates into CASRGTRNTGELFF. Combining the CDR3 with reference TRBV5-1 and TRBJ2-2 gives the whole variable domain KAGVTQTPRYLIKTRGQQVTLSCSPISGHRSVSWYQQTPGQGLQFLFEYFSETQRNKGNFPGRFSGRQFSNSRSEMNVSTLELGDSALYLCASRGTRNTGELFFGEGSRLTVL.

CDR3: CASSQRAYGYTF. Written as DNA, the CDR3 is TGTGCCAGCAGCCAGCGGGCCTATGGCTACACCTTC. V gene TRBV7-9 combines with J gene TRBJ1-2; D is unclear. CDR3 length: 12 residues. Per germline, CDR1 SEHNR and CDR2 FQNEAQ (reference sequence). Trimming stripped 5 bases from V and 4 bases from J, with 8 bases between.

This rearrangement joins TRBV6-1 to TRBJ2-7; the D is unclear. Germline assignment: CDR1 MNHNS and CDR2 SASEGT. V was shortened by 0 bases and J by 0 bases, with 9 bases between the two germline ends. The CDR3 extends over 15 amino acids. This CDR3 reads CASSEAPRLSYEQYF. The CDR3 DNA reads as TGTGCCAGCAGTGAAGCGCCGCGCCTCTCCTACGAGCAGTACTTC.